The T cell receptor (beta chain) described here comes from a study of siplizumab effects on memory and regulatory T cells. General study findings and limits: Proliferating Tregs in siplizumab cultures were never verified as suppressive.

The CDR3 has 16 amino acids. Germline-derived CDR1 and CDR2 are LGHNA and YSLEER. V was clipped by 0 bases and J by 4 bases, with 14 bases between them. Assayed TCR templates numbered some 100,000 for each sample. This table comes from immunoSEQ multiplex PCR, and its TCRdb copy is limited to in-frame clones, with some not included. The sample has around 100,000 clones; 85% to 95% are singletons. Remarks on this clone: Its matching antigen is unknown.

The sample taken for sequencing was non-Treg CD4+ T cells sorted from blood. The receptor was isolated from a human donor in good health. The V and J genes are TRBV4-3 and TRBJ2-3; weak D call: TRBD1 (6 bases). DNA for the CDR3: TGCGCCAGCAGCCAAGAAGGGGCAGGGGAACCAGATACGCAGTATTTT. Its translation: CASSQEGAGEPDTQYF.